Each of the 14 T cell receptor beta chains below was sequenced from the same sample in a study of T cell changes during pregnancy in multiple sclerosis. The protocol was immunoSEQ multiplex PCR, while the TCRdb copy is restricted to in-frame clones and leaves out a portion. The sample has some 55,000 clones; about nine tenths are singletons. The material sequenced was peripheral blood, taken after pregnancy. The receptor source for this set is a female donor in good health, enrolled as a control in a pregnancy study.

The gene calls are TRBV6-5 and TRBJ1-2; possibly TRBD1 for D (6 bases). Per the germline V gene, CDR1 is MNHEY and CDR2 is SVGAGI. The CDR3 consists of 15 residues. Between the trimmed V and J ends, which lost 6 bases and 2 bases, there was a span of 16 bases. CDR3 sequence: CASSRTGTLNYGYTF. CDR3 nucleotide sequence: TGTGCCAGCAGCCGAACAGGGACCCTGAACTATGGCTACACCTTC.

The CDR3 sequence: CAWSVQSYEQYF. In nucleotides, the CDR3 is TGTGCCTGGAGTGTACAAAGTTACGAGCAGTACTTC. The chain uses TRBV30 and TRBJ2-7, with D unclear. Per the germline V gene, CDR1 is GTSNPN and CDR2 is SVGIG (reference sequence). CDR3 size: 12 residues. Trimming cost V 0 bases and J 4 bases, with 7 bases left between them. Together with reference TRBV30 and TRBJ2-7, the CDR3 gives the full variable domain: SQTIHQWPATLVQPVGSPLSLECTVEGTSNPNLYWYRQAAGRGLQLLFYSVGIGQISSEVPQNLSASRPQDRQFILSSKKLLLSDSGFYLCAWSVQSYEQYFGPGTRLTVT.

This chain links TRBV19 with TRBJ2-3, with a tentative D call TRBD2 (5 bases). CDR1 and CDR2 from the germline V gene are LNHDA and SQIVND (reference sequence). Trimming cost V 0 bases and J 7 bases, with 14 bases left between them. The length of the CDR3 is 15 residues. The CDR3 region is CASSIDLLPGNTQYF. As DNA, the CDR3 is TGTGCCAGTAGTATAGATCTCCTCCCGGGAAATACGCAGTATTTT. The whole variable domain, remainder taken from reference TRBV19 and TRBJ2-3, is DGGITQSPKYLFRKEGQNVTLSCEQNLNHDAMYWYRQDPGQGLRLIYYSQIVNDFQKGDIAEGYSVSREKKESFPLTVTSAQKNPTAFYLCASSIDLLPGNTQYFGPGTRLTVL.

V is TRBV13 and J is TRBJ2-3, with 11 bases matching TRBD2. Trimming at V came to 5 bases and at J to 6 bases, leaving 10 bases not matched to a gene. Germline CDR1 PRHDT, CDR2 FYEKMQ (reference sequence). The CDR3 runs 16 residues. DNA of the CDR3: TGTGCCAGCAGCCAACCTCTAGCGGGAGGCGCGGATACGCAGTATTTT. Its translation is CASSQPLAGGADTQYF.

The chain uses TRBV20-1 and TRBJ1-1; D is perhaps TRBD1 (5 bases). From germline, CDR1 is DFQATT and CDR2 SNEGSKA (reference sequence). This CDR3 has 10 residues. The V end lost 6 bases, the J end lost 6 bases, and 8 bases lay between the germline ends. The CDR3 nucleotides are TGCAGTGCGGGGGGAGCTGAAGCTTTCTTT. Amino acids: CSAGGAEAFF.

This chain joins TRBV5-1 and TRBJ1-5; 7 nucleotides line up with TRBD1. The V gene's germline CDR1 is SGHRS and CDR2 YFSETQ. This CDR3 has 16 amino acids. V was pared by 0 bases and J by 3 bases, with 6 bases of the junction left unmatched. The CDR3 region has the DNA TGCGCCAGCAGCTTGGAACCCAGGGGGGACAATCAGCCCCAGCATTTT. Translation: CASSLEPRGDNQPQHF.

The CDR3 DNA sequence: TGTGCCAGTAGTCCACCCTCAGACGGGACCGGGGAGCTGTTTTTT. This translates into CASSPPSDGTGELFF. V and J are TRBV19 and TRBJ2-2; D is ambiguous. V lost 5 bases to trimming and J lost 5 bases, with 15 bases between them. CDR3 size: 15 residues. The V gene's germline CDR1 is LNHDA and CDR2 SQIVND (reference sequence). Supplemented by reference TRBV19 and TRBJ2-2, the full variable domain reads DGGITQSPKYLFRKEGQNVTLSCEQNLNHDAMYWYRQDPGQGLRLIYYSQIVNDFQKGDIAEGYSVSREKKESFPLTVTSAQKNPTAFYLCASSPPSDGTGELFFGEGSRLTVL.

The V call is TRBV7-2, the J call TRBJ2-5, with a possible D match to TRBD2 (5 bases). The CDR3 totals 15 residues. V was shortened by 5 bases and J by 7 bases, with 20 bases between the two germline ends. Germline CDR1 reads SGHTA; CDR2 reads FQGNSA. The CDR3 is CASSDQRAPGGTQYF. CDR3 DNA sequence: TGTGCCAGCAGCGACCAAAGGGCCCCAGGAGGGACCCAGTACTTC.

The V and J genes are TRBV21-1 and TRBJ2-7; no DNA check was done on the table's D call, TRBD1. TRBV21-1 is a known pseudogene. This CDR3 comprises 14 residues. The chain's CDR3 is CASPPGQLPYEQYF. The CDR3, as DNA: TGTGCCAGCCCGCCGGGACAATTACCCTACGAGCAGTACTTC.

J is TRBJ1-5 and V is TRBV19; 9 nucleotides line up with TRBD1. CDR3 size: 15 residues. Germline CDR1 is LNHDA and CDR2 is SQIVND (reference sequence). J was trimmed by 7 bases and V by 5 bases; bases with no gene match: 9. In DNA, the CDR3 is TGTGCCAGTAGTCGCACGGGACAGGGAACCCAGCCCCAGCATTTT. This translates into CASSRTGQGTQPQHF.

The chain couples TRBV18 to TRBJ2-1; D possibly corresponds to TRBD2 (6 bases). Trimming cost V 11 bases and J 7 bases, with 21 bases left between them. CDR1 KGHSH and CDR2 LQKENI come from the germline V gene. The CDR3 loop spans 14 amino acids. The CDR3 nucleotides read TGTGCCTCCTACCTTGGGGGGAGCGGGAATGAGCAGTTCTTC. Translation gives CASYLGGSGNEQFF.

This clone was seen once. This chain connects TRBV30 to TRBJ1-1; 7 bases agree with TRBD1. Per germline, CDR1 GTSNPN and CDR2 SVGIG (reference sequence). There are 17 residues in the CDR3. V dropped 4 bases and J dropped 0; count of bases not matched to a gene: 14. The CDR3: CAWNLPGQRNLNTEAFF. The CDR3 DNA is TGTGCCTGGAATTTACCGGGACAGAGAAACCTGAACACTGAAGCTTTCTTT.

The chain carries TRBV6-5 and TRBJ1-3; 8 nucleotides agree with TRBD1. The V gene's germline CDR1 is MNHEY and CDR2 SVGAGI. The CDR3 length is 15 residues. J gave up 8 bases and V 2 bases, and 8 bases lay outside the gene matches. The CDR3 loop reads CASSYGQGKFDTIYF. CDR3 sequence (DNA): TGTGCCAGCAGTTACGGACAGGGAAAGTTCGACACCATATATTTT.

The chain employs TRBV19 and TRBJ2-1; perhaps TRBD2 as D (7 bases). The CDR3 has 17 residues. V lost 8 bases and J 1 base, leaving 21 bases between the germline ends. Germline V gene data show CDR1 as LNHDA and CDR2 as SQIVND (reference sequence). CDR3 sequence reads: CASVGGRAASSYNEQFF. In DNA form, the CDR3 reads TGTGCCAGTGTGGGGGGGCGAGCGGCGTCTTCCTACAATGAGCAGTTCTTC.